Listed below are T cell receptor beta chains from one sample, sequenced in a study of blood T cell repertoires in COVID-19. Using immunoSEQ multiplex PCR, the repertoire was profiled, and TCRdb retains in-frame clones only, with some absent. Counted here are tens of thousands of clones, 86% occurring once; the ten biggest clones make up more than 7%. The sequenced material came from peripheral blood. These receptors all come from a man in his sixties with acute or convalescent COVID-19. The CDR3 runs from the conserved cysteine through the conserved F or W. D genes are given only for firm matches. Clone size is not always given. Where it is, it says once, few, many or a class for expanded clones.

D gene | J gene | clone size | V gene | CDR3 DNA | CDR3 protein
TRBD2 | TRBJ2-1 | . | TRBV3-1/TRBV3-2 | TGTGCCAGCAGGCGGACTAGCGGGGACAATGAGCAGTTCTTC | CASRRTSGDNEQFF
. | TRBJ2-5 | . | TRBV19 | TGTGCCAGTAGTAGCTACTTGAGCGATGGGACCCAGTACTTC | CASSSYLSDGTQYF
. | TRBJ1-2 | . | TRBV5-6 | TGTGCCAGCACCCGTTGGAGTACCTATGGCTACACCTTC | CASTRWSTYGYTF
TRBD1 | TRBJ2-2 | once | TRBV27 | TGTGCCAGCAGCTTGGACAGGGGGTTGACCGGGGAGCTGTTTTTT | CASSLDRGLTGELFF
. | TRBJ2-6 | . | TRBV30 | TGTGCCTGGAGTGTACGATCAGGGACTGGGGCCAACGTCCTGACTTTC | CAWSVRSGTGANVLTF
. | TRBJ1-1 | . | TRBV6-5 | TGTGCCAGCATTATGAACACTGAAGCTTTCTTT | CASIMNTEAFF
. | TRBJ1-5 | . | TRBV19 | TGTGCCAGTAGTATTAACCTCCAGGGGCCCCAGCATTTT | CASSINLQGPQHF
TRBD1 | TRBJ1-2 | . | TRBV2 | TGTGCCAGCAGTTCGACAGGGGCCTATGGCTACACCTTC | CASSSTGAYGYTF
. | TRBJ2-7 | . | TRBV23-1 | TGCGCCAGCAGTCAGACCCACCCAGGGTATTCCGAGCAGTACTTC | CASSQTHPGYSEQYF
TRBD1 | TRBJ2-7 | . | TRBV5-1 | TGCGCCAGCAGTCCGGGACAGGGTTCTACGTTTCTCTTGGAGCAGTACTTC | CASSPGQGSTFLLEQYF
. | TRBJ2-6 | . | TRBV10-3 | TGTGCCATCGGAACACAGGGAACTGGGGCCAACGTCCTGACTTTC | CAIGTQGTGANVLTF
TRBD1 | TRBJ1-4 | . | TRBV30 | TGTGCCTGGACCTTACAGGGGATTAATGAAAAACTGTTTTTT | CAWTLQGINEKLFF
TRBD1 | TRBJ1-2 | once | TRBV19 | TGTGCCAGTAGTATCACGACAGGGAACTATGGCTACACCTTC | CASSITTGNYGYTF
. | TRBJ1-2 | . | TRBV5-6 | TGTGCCAGCAGCTTGGTAGGCAGGGAAGTCTATGGCTACACCTTC | CASSLVGREVYGYTF
TRBD1 | TRBJ1-2 | . | TRBV28 | TGTGCCAGCGGGGGACAGGGGGATTTTCACTATGGCTACACCTTC | CASGGQGDFHYGYTF
. | TRBJ1-3 | . | TRBV5-1 | TGCGCCAGCAGCCAAGCCGGGACATCCTCTGGAAACACCATATATTTT | CASSQAGTSSGNTIYF
TRBD2 | TRBJ2-3 | . | TRBV6-2/TRBV6-3 | TGTGCCAGCAGTTACCCGGGACTAGCCCACACAGATACGCAGTATTTT | CASSYPGLAHTDTQYF
TRBD2 | TRBJ2-5 | . | TRBV7-2 | TGTGCCAGCAGCCACGGGACTAGCGGGACCCAAGAGACCCAGTACTTC | CASSHGTSGTQETQYF
. | TRBJ1-1 | . | TRBV5-1 | TGCGCCAGCAGCTTTAACCGGGACACTGAAGCTTTCTTT | CASSFNRDTEAFF
. | TRBJ2-5 | . | TRBV11-2 | TGTGCCAGCAGCTTAGATCTCCCTAGCCCACAAGAGACCCAGTACTTC | CASSLDLPSPQETQYF
. | TRBJ1-2 | . | TRBV5-4 | TGTGCCACACGGACAGAGAATAACTATGGCTACACCTTC | CATRTENNYGYTF
TRBD2 | TRBJ2-1 | . | TRBV10-3 | TGTGCCATCAGCCCAACTAGCGCGAGCTCCTACAATGAGCAGTTCTTC | CAISPTSASSYNEQFF
TRBD2 | TRBJ2-5 | . | TRBV24-1 | TGTGCCACCAGTGATCCTAGCGGGGGGGTGGGAGAGACCCAGTACTTC | CATSDPSGGVGETQYF
. | TRBJ1-2 | . | TRBV9 | TGTGCCAGCAGCGTAGGAACGGAGGGCTATGGCTACACCTTC | CASSVGTEGYGYTF
TRBD1 | TRBJ1-1 | . | TRBV3-1/TRBV3-2 | TGTGCCAGCAGACGAGGACAGGGGAGTACTGAAGCTTTCTTT | CASRRGQGSTEAFF
TRBD1 | TRBJ2-1 | . | TRBV5-6 | TGTGCCAGCAGCCATCCGATGGACTCAGGGGGCGATGAGCAGTTCTTC | CASSHPMDSGGDEQFF
. | TRBJ2-2 | few | TRBV19 | TGTGCCAGCAGGGCAGCCACCGGGGAGCTGTTTTTT | CASRAATGELFF
. | TRBJ2-3 | . | TRBV4-1 | TGCGCCAGCAGCCAAGCTCTTGTCGGCGGGAGCACAGATACGCAGTATTTT | CASSQALVGGSTDTQYF
TRBD1 | TRBJ2-7 | . | TRBV5-1 | TGCGCCAGCAGCTTGGGGACAGGGGCCATCTACGAGCAGTACTTC | CASSLGTGAIYEQYF
. | TRBJ2-7 | . | TRBV4-1 | TGCGCCAGCAGCCAACTCCCGGGGTACGAGCAGTACTTC | CASSQLPGYEQYF
. | TRBJ1-2 | . | TRBV4-1 | TGCGCCAGCAGCCAAGAGGGGCTTAGGAACAACCCGAACTATGGCTACACCTTC | CASSQEGLRNNPNYGYTF
. | TRBJ2-5 | . | TRBV15 | TGTGCCACCAGCAGAGATATGGCGGCGGGATACCAAGAGACCCAGTACTTC | CATSRDMAAGYQETQYF